Each of the 5 T cell receptor beta chains below was sequenced from the same sample in a study of technical replicates of blood from a handful of donors. The assay was immunoSEQ multiplex PCR, and TCRdb's table has in-frame clones only and misses some. Of more than 55,000 clones listed, around nine tenths are singletons. The sample taken for sequencing was T cells isolated from PBMCs. Every receptor here comes from a human donor in good health.

The chain employs TRBV6-1 and TRBJ2-7; D gene uncertain. The CDR3 covers 15 residues. Per germline, CDR1 MNHNS and CDR2 SASEGT. V shed 6 bases and J shed 3 bases, with 18 bases lying between them. CDR3 coding DNA: TGTGCCAGCAGCCCGACTTTGGTCCCTGGCTACGAGCAGTACTTC. Protein product: CASSPTLVPGYEQYF.

V usage is TRBV9 and J usage is TRBJ2-1; tentative D call: TRBD1 (5 bases). V was clipped by 0 bases and J by 4 bases, with 11 bases between them. From germline, CDR1 is SGDLS and CDR2 YYNGEE. The CDR3 extends over 15 amino acids. Here the CDR3 reads CASSVARTSYNEQFF. As DNA, the CDR3 is TGTGCCAGCAGCGTAGCGAGGACATCATACAATGAGCAGTTCTTC.

The chain couples TRBV9 to TRBJ2-7; TRBD1 matches at 7 bases. Germline V gene sequence: CDR1 SGDLS, CDR2 YYNGEE. The CDR3 sequence is 15 residues long. The V and J ends lost 3 bases and 4 bases, in that order; junction bases with no gene match: 10. Here the CDR3 reads CASSANEGAGYEQYF. The CDR3 nucleotides read TGTGCCAGCAGCGCCAATGAGGGGGCCGGATACGAGCAGTACTTC.

The chain uses TRBV2 and TRBJ1-1, with unresolved D. The CDR3 is 10 amino acids. The V and J ends lost 6 bases and 7 bases respectively, with 6 bases between them. Per germline, CDR1 SNHLY and CDR2 FYNNEI. CDR3 sequence reads: CASREGEAFF. CDR3 nucleotide sequence: TGTGCCAGCAGGGAGGGTGAAGCTTTCTTT.

J is TRBJ1-2 and V is TRBV6-1; no firm D call. The CDR3 extends over 13 amino acids. Germline V lookup: CDR1 MNHNS, CDR2 SASEGT. The ends were cut back, 3 bases at V and 4 bases at J, with 9 bases in the middle. CDR3 loop: CASSETGVYGYTF. The CDR3 DNA follows: TGTGCCAGCAGTGAGACGGGAGTCTATGGCTACACCTTC.